The clone carrying this T cell receptor (beta chain) showed up just a few times. As yet, its antigen is unknown. This sample was included in a study of T cells in Graves' hyperthyroidism and ophthalmopathy. At the level of the study: At the time of initial diagnosis and before any treatment, peripheral blood was collected. Whole-study findings and limits: Appearing also in blood were most of the thyroid clonotypes expanded above 0.001.

Amplification yielded TCR beta CDR3 regions, with RNA transcripts as the source. HTBI primers drove first-round RT-PCR of the TCR CDR3. One entry per CDR3 protein, called by TCRdb with MiXCR from the multiplex PCR reads. The data show about 200,000 distinct CDR3 sequences, around 17% seen once. Patients between 18 and 65 years old had hyperthyroidism, newly diagnosed and lasting under 2 months. The CDR3 is 18 amino acids. V was pared by 6 bases and J by 1 base, with 22 bases between. The germline V gene encodes CDR1 MNHEY and CDR2 SVGEGT. J is TRBJ2-1 and V is TRBV6-2 or TRBV6-3; tentative D call: TRBD2 (7 bases). Sequencing used blood. This TCR was recovered from a middle-aged man with Graves' hyperthyroidism. The CDR3, as DNA: TGTGCCAGCAGAGTGGTGGGGAAGGGGGGGATTTCCTACAATGAGCAGTTCTTC. It is translated as CASRVVGKGGISYNEQFF.